Listed below are T cell receptor beta chains from one sample, sequenced in a study of T-cell reconstitution after alpha-beta-depleted transplantation in children. Each CDR3 protein gets one entry after TCRdb re-called the PCR reads with MiXCR. The repertoire holds approximately 400,000 distinct CDR3 sequences, with approximately 10% as singletons. The sequenced sample was PBMCs from the stem cell graft donor, obtained from the stem cell graft. These receptors all stem from a human donor who donated a stem cell graft to a child with acute myeloid leukemia. CDR3s include the opening cysteine and the closing phenylalanine or tryptophan. The D gene is left open where the match is weak. Only part of the rows carry a size: once, few, many, or a class if the clone is expanded.

d_call: TRBD2; j_call: TRBJ2-5; v_call: TRBV5-6; clone_size: .; cdr3_length: 17; cdr3_aa: CASGTKGVAGDGETQYF; cdr3_nt: TGTGCCAGCGGCACAAAGGGGGTAGCGGGAGACGGGGAGACCCAGTACTTC
d_call: .; j_call: TRBJ2-6; v_call: TRBV2; clone_size: many; cdr3_length: 13; cdr3_aa: CASSISGANVLTF; cdr3_nt: TGTGCCAGCAGTATCTCTGGGGCCAACGTCCTGACTTTC
d_call: .; j_call: TRBJ1-2; v_call: TRBV6-5; clone_size: few; cdr3_length: 15; cdr3_aa: CASSYSVLGVYGYTF; cdr3_nt: TGTGCCAGCAGTTACTCGGTCCTAGGGGTCTATGGCTACACCTTC
d_call: .; j_call: TRBJ2-1; v_call: TRBV10-3; clone_size: many; cdr3_length: 11; cdr3_aa: CAISPDNEQFF; cdr3_nt: TGTGCCATCAGTCCCGACAATGAGCAGTTCTTC
d_call: .; j_call: TRBJ1-5; v_call: TRBV4-3; clone_size: many; cdr3_length: 13; cdr3_aa: CASSLKKDQPQHF; cdr3_nt: TGCGCCAGCAGCCTTAAAAAGGACCAGCCCCAGCATTTT
d_call: .; j_call: TRBJ2-5; v_call: TRBV12-3/TRBV12-4; clone_size: few; cdr3_length: 13; cdr3_aa: CASSLGATETQYF; cdr3_nt: TGTGCCAGCAGTTTGGGGGCGACGGAGACCCAGTACTTC
d_call: TRBD2; j_call: TRBJ2-1; v_call: TRBV7-3; clone_size: few; cdr3_length: 16; cdr3_aa: CASSLMGGGSGNEQFF; cdr3_nt: TGTGCCAGCAGCTTAATGGGCGGGGGGTCTGGCAATGAGCAGTTCTTC
d_call: .; j_call: TRBJ1-1; v_call: TRBV3-1; clone_size: many; cdr3_length: 13; cdr3_aa: CASGTGMNTEAFF; cdr3_nt: TGTGCCAGCGGCACAGGGATGAACACTGAAGCTTTCTTT
d_call: .; j_call: TRBJ2-5; v_call: TRBV20-1; clone_size: few; cdr3_length: 11; cdr3_aa: CSARGAETQYF; cdr3_nt: TGCAGTGCCCGGGGGGCAGAGACCCAGTACTTC
d_call: .; j_call: TRBJ1-5; v_call: TRBV20-1; clone_size: few; cdr3_length: 15; cdr3_aa: CSARFGGLGNQPQHF; cdr3_nt: TGCAGTGCTAGGTTTGGGGGATTAGGCAATCAGCCCCAGCATTTT